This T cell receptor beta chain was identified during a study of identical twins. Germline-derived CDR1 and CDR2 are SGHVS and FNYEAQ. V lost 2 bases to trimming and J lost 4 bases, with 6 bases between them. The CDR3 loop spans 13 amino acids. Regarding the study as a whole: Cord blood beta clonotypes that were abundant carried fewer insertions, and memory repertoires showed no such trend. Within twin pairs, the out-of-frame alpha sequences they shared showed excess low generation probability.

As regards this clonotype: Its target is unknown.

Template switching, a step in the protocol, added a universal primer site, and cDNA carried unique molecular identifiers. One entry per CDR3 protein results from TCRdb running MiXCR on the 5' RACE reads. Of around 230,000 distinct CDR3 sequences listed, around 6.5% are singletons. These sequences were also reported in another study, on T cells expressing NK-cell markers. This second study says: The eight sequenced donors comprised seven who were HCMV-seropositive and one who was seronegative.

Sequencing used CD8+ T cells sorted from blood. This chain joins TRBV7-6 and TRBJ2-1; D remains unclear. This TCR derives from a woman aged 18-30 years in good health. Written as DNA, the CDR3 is TGTGCCAGCAGCTTACGATTTTACAATGAGCAGTTCTTC. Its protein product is CASSLRFYNEQFF.